This TCR beta chain was recovered during a study of long-term antiretroviral therapy in people with HIV (dated by TCRdb to the early 2020s). Broadly, across the study: Collection of the earliest samples took place about a decade ahead of the 2015 WHO recommendation for immediate ART, at a time when ART was typically delayed until CD4 counts fell. Among the 25 to 35 participants with HIV, eleven to twelve were female. No cross-contamination during QIAcube processing turned up in test extractions that ran a monoclonal T-cell line alongside 25 to 35 polyclonal samples. The cohort contributed about 200 cryopreserved PBMC samples from about 29 adults with confirmed HIV infection, collected serially over a mean of approximately six years (range 1-12). This retrospective serial study examined whether starting ART and sustained HIV suppression were associated with changes in the composition and diversity of the TRB repertoire in peripheral blood. Overall results and qualifications from the work: CDR3 length ranges in HIV repertoires were narrower than in controls, and network structure suggested an antigen-experienced repertoire with only a slight naive shift after ART. Starting ART was linked to a significant rise in TRB diversity, yet even with long-term ART the diversity remained significantly lower than in transplant donor controls. At every time point, the repertoire was dominated by expanded TRB clones first identified before ART initiation, although this dominance fluctuated and, in many PLHIV, declined after ART. Samples dated from about 2004 to 2018, and the ART regimens used may be less effective than current ones. Limited PBMC availability meant only the TCR beta chain was sequenced, without alpha chain pairing. Because cell numbers in pre-ART samples were limited, unsorted PBMC were profiled instead of sorted CD4+ and CD8+ T cells. No data were available on ART adherence, viral resistance or therapy changes, limiting inferences about post-ART repertoire changes.

To be included, a participant needed at least one PBMC sample from before ART initiation plus at least two post-ART samples. Every participant with HIV received treatment in the United States of America. Before DNA extraction, cryopreserved samples of roughly 0.85-11 million PBMC were thawed and then washed. At the time of the earliest PBMC sample for each participant with HIV, ages ranged from roughly 20 to 60 years. PBMC samples were contributed by each participant from 1-4 timepoints before ART initiation and 2-8 timepoints after ART initiation, with a median of 7 samples. For every participant, serial HIV viral load, CD4+ T-cell count, ART history and demographic data were obtained. Genomic DNA was extracted from unsorted PBMC with a Qiagen kit on a QIAcube, with processing performed in batches of 12 samples. As regards this clone: The antigen it binds to is not known. Base-call qualities are not available, and no considerably larger clone is one nucleotide away.

The immunoSEQ hsTCRB v3.0 assay was used at survey level resolution to sequence the TRB variable region. The targeted TRB sequencing depth was roughly 40,000-50,000 T-cell genomes per sample. An Illumina MiSeq with a v3 150-cycle kit was used to sequence the pooled TRB libraries. Regarding the original processing steps: Repertoire analysis was performed in R inside a reproducible Nextflow workflow that covered QC, data transformation and analysis. LymphoSeq2, an R package for exploring AIRR-Seq data, was used to implement custom analyses. A handful of samples that yielded fewer than 5000 total TRB sequences were excluded, so that some 190 HIV repertoires were analyzed. Among the roughly 180 retained HIV repertoires, 55 to 60 were collected before ART initiation and around 130 after ART initiation. Each repertoire was downsampled to 5000 TRB nucleotide sequences, and summary statistics were averaged across 100 downsampling iterations. The analysis kept only TRB sequences whose CDR3 regions were at least seven amino acids long. Diversity was assessed using a clonality score derived from Shannon entropy and using the Gini coefficient. Repertoire networks linked the top 5000 CDR3 amino acid sequences whenever two sequences differed by an edit distance of one. GLIPH2 predicted antigen specificity groups and MHC restriction for TRB CDR3 amino acid sequences. To flag known CMV, EBV, HIV or tissue antigen associations, CDR3 amino acid sequences were matched against VDJdb and McPAS-TCR. Pre-ART, post-ART and control groups were compared with Wilcoxon signed-rank tests and Holm-Bonferroni correction. As stored in TCRdb, this immuneACCESS dataset retains in-frame rearrangements with V and J assigned. A fraction of the clones does not appear; measured against another copy, unresolved V genes explain less than half of the discrepancy, and the remainder lacks a known reason. That table furnishes V, J and clone size, whereas the DNA furnished D and trimming. The table for this sample lists some 48,000 clones; about 81% of them were counted only once. The ten biggest clones cover around 3.1% of the sample.

Relative to germline, V is 0 bases shorter and J is 3 bases shorter, with 18 bases between their ends. From cysteine to phenylalanine, the CDR3 is 18 amino acids long. Just CDR3 DNA is preserved here, 54 bases in frame from base 1. Via the germline V gene, CDR1 is MGHRA and CDR2 YSYEKL. Sequenced here: unsorted PBMCs, sampled 0.8 years after starting antiretroviral therapy. The origin of this receptor is a woman aged 18-29 years with HIV. The V and J segments used are TRBV4-1 and TRBJ1-3; the D gene is perhaps TRBD1, on 6 matching bases. The CDR3 is CASSQESGGASFGNTIYF. The nucleotides read TGCGCCAGCAGCCAAGAAAGTGGGGGGGCGTCGTTTGGAAACACCATATATTTT.